This T cell receptor beta chain was sequenced during a study of blood T cell repertoires in COVID-19. TCRdb keeps only in-frame clones here, not all; method: immunoSEQ multiplex PCR. The sample includes 90,000 to 120,000 clones, 75% to 95% seen only once; the top ten take 5% to 6.5%. The ends were cut back, 7 bases at V and 0 bases at J, with 8 bases in the middle. From germline, CDR1 is SGHDT and CDR2 YYEEEE. The CDR3 length is 13 residues. The source material was peripheral blood. The V and J genes are TRBV5-6 and TRBJ2-1, with D unresolved. The TCR was taken from a human donor in a cohort sampled during active COVID-19. Here the CDR3 DNA reads TGTGCCAGCGAGGAGAGCTCCTACAATGAGCAGTTCTTC. The encoded protein is CASEESSYNEQFF.